Sequencing of this T cell receptor (beta chain) was carried out in a study of neurological immune-mediated disorders. Unmatched junction bases numbered 9, after V lost 3 bases and J lost 2 bases. CDR3 size: 16 residues. Germline V gene data show CDR1 as DFQATT and CDR2 as SNEGSKA (reference sequence). Each TCR transcript was tagged with a 10-nucleotide random UMI during 5'RACE. The output of every sequencing run exceeded 170 million TCR-beta sequences, derived from 15-18 subjects. TCRdb independently ran MiXCR on the 5' RACE reads; one entry per CDR3 protein. The sample lists some 61,000 distinct CDR3 sequences, around 3.9% occurring once. This clonotype was seen at least ten times. The unsorted libraries had their origin in 2 million PBMCs stored at -80 C.

The chain has TRBV20-1 and TRBJ2-3; the match to TRBD2 covers 9 bases. The sequencing input was PBMCs. The origin of this receptor is a man under 40 with multiple sclerosis. The CDR3: CSASKRGDQLTDTQYF. CDR3 in DNA: TGCAGTGCTAGTAAGCGGGGGGATCAACTCACAGATACGCAGTATTTT.